This section outlines one T cell receptor (beta chain) sequence together with its context. Antigen specificity is unknown. The sample is drawn from a study of CD8 T cells in Susac syndrome. Study results and limitations: TCR sequencing and HLA analysis covered a relatively small number of individuals.

V was clipped by 0 bases and J by 7 bases, with 7 bases between them. Germline-derived CDR1 and CDR2 are WSHSY and SAAADI. The CDR3 runs 13 residues. Reverse transcription of about 0.45 to 1 ug RNA was carried out with random hexamers. It was immunoSEQ multiplex PCR that amplified TCR beta CDR3 across 54 Vbeta and 13 Jbeta. TCRdb processed the immunoSEQ multiplex PCR reads anew with MiXCR; each CDR3 protein has one entry. This table has roughly 120,000 distinct CDR3 sequences, 85% to 95% appearing once. FACS was used to enrich TEMRA cells, whereas the CD8+ and CD4+ T cells were obtained by negative isolation.

The material sequenced was CD4+ T cells from PBMCs. This receptor was obtained from a human donor with multiple sclerosis. This sequence joins TRBV10-2 and TRBJ1-5, with a weak D call TRBD1 (5 bases). The CDR3 DNA follows: TGCGCCAGCAGTGAGTCCAGGGACCAGCCCCAGCATTTT. As protein: CASSESRDQPQHF.